This T cell receptor (beta chain) came from a study of T cell repertoires in cytomegalovirus infection. Overall study context: CMV infection together with matching HLA type was indicated by public TCR beta signatures.

This clonotype has more than one count but fewer than ten. Its target is unknown. TCRdb independently ran MiXCR on the reads; one entry per CDR3 protein. Here the sample spans approximately 500,000 distinct CDR3 sequences, 25% to 35% being singletons. The V gene's germline CDR1 is ENHRY and CDR2 SYGVKD. This CDR3 spans 15 amino acids. Trimming cost V 4 bases and J 2 bases; bases outside gene matches: 5. Study results and caveats: CMV-specific TCR beta clonotypes restricted by HLA-C were the ones dominating the ex vivo response. Totalled public TCR beta family frequency picked out people who carried CMV plus the relevant HLA.

The TCR comes from a human donor in good health (CMV status not recorded). Some clones in this sample may be carry-over from other donors' samples. The chain carries TRBV10-3 and TRBJ2-3; 8 nucleotides agree with TRBD2. The sample here was cultured PBMCs, taken from culture after CMV antigen stimulation. The CDR3 coding sequence is TGTGCCATCAGTGGACATAGCGGGAACACAGATACGCAGTATTTT. Translation: CAISGHSGNTDTQYF.